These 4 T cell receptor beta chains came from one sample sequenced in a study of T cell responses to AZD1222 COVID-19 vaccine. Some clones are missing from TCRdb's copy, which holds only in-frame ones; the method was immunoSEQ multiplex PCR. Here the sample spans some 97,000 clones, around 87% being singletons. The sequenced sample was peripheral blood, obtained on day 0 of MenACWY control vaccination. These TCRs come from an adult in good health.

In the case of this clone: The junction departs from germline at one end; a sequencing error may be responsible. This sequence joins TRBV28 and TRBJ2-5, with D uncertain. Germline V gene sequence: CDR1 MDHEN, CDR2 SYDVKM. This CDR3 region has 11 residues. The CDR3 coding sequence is TGTGCCAGCAGAGACCAGGAGACCCAGTACTTC. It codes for CASRDQETQYF.

CDR3 nucleotide sequence: TGTGCCAGCAGCCCGAAGACGGGCGAGCAGTACTTC. Translated, it gives CASSPKTGEQYF. The rearrangement links TRBV5-8 to TRBJ2-7; D call uncertain. V was trimmed by 4 bases and J by 6 bases, leaving 11 bases between them. Germline V gene data show CDR1 as SGHTS and CDR2 as YDEGEE. This CDR3 contains 12 residues.

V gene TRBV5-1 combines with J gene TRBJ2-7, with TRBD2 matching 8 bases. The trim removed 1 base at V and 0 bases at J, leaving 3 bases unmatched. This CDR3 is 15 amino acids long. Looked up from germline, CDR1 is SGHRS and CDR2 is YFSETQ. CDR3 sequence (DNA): TGCGCCAGCAGCTTGATGAGCGGGGGCTCCTACGAGCAGTACTTC. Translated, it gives CASSLMSGGSYEQYF.

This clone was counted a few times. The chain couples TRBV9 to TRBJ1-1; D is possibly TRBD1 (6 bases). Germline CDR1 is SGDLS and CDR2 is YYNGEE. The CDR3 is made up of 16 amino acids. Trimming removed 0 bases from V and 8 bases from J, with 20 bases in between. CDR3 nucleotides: TGTGCCAGCAGCGTAGATCCGAGAAGGGGGAAGGAGGAAGCTTTCTTT. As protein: CASSVDPRRGKEEAFF.